One sample yielded the 28 T cell receptor beta chains listed below, sequenced in a study of monozygotic twins with cystic fibrosis. The data were produced by immunoSEQ multiplex PCR, yet TCRdb's version contains in-frame clones alone and is incomplete. Here the sample spans approximately 36,000 clones, about 89% being singletons. The sequencing sample was made of blood. The receptor source for this set is a boy younger than 10 with cystic fibrosis.

This chain's CDR3 is CASSIDSHNQPQHF. As DNA, the CDR3 is TGTGCCAGTAGTATAGACAGCCACAATCAGCCCCAGCATTTT. The chain is built from TRBV19 and TRBJ1-5; no firm D call. The CDR3 spans 14 residues. The germline V gene encodes CDR1 LNHDA and CDR2 SQIVND (reference sequence). With 0 bases removed from V and 3 bases from J, the gap between germline ends came to 6 bases.

This chain joins TRBV7-9 and TRBJ1-1; 7 bases align to TRBD1. V was clipped by 6 bases and J by 7 bases; unmatched bases: 8. The CDR3 runs to 13 residues. The germline gives CDR1 SEHNR, CDR2 FQNEAQ (reference sequence). DNA of the CDR3: TGTGCCAGCAGATACAGGGGTCTAGGTGAAGCTTTCTTT. It specifies CASRYRGLGEAFF.

The chain recombines TRBV19 with TRBJ1-5; D gene unclear. Germline loops: CDR1 LNHDA, CDR2 SQIVND (reference sequence). The V end was cut by 1 base, the J end by 4 bases, with 8 bases between. The CDR3 covers 14 residues. The CDR3 DNA sequence: TGTGCCAGTAGTATAGTTGGAGCTAATCAGCCCCAGCATTTT. Protein product: CASSIVGANQPQHF.

This chain joins TRBV5-3 and TRBJ2-7; no definite D call. TRBV5-3 is filed as an ORF, its function uncertain. CDR3 size: 18 residues. V was clipped by 2 bases and J by 2 bases, with 23 bases between them. The CDR3: CARSFPGLTKGSPYEQYF. CDR3 DNA: TGTGCCAGAAGCTTCCCGGGTCTGACAAAGGGTTCGCCCTACGAGCAGTACTTC.

The chain carries TRBV5-4 and TRBJ2-1; D might be TRBD1 or TRBD2, each matching 6 bases. The ends were cut back, 4 bases at V and 3 bases at J, with 11 bases in the middle. Germline V gene lookup returns CDR1 SGHNT and CDR2 YYREEE (reference sequence). The CDR3 has 14 amino acids. The CDR3 is CASSPGAFYNEQFF. The CDR3 DNA reads TGTGCCAGCAGCCCGGGGGCCTTCTACAATGAGCAGTTCTTC.

The rearrangement links TRBV12-5 to TRBJ1-5; D not resolved. The CDR3 runs to 11 residues. Trimming removed 6 bases at V and 4 bases at J, with 4 bases between. Germline V gene lookup returns CDR1 LGHNT and CDR2 FRNRAP. In DNA, the CDR3 is TGTGCTAGTGGCCATAATCAGCCCCAGCATTTT. As protein: CASGHNQPQHF.

This clone was observed a handful of times. The CDR3 nucleotides are TGTGCCAGTAGTATTTGGGACAATTCACCCCTCCACTTT. Its translation is CASSIWDNSPLHF. The chain uses TRBV19 and TRBJ1-6; TRBD1 is a possible D gene (5 bases). Germline V gene lookup returns CDR1 LNHDA and CDR2 SQIVND (reference sequence). V lost 3 bases and J 7 bases, leaving 7 bases between the germline ends. The CDR3 consists of 13 residues.

J is TRBJ1-2 and V is TRBV9, with 8 bases matching TRBD1. CDR3 length: 17 residues. Germline trimming cut 3 bases from V and 5 bases from J; bases unmatched to any gene: 15. Germline V gives CDR1 SGDLS, CDR2 YYNGEE. CDR3: CASSAADRADPPYGYTF. Written as DNA, the CDR3 is TGTGCCAGCAGCGCGGCGGACAGGGCAGATCCGCCGTATGGCTACACCTTC.

The gene calls are TRBV9 and TRBJ2-7; D gene unclear. Per the germline V gene, CDR1 is SGDLS and CDR2 is YYNGEE. This CDR3 contains 11 residues. V was pared by 2 bases and J by 2 bases, with 2 bases between. The CDR3 bases are TGTGCCAGCAGCGTCCCCTACGAGCAGTACTTC. It codes for CASSVPYEQYF.

The J gene is TRBJ1-6, the V gene TRBV11-2; 11 bases agree with TRBD1. This CDR3 contains 14 residues. Germline CDR1 reads SGHAT; CDR2 reads FQNNGV. V lost 7 bases, J lost 9 bases, and 5 bases stayed unmatched. The CDR3 DNA follows: TGTGCCAGCATCCCGGGACAGGGGGGTTCACCCCTCCACTTT. This encodes CASIPGQGGSPLHF.

The DNA for the CDR3 is TGTGCCAGCAGTTTACCCCCCGGGGGGAACACTGAAGCTTTCTTT. Encoded protein: CASSLPPGGNTEAFF. This chain uses TRBV27 with TRBJ1-1; possibly TRBD1 for D (5 bases). The CDR3 covers 15 residues. In germline, CDR1 is MNHEY, CDR2 SMNVEV (reference sequence). Trimming stripped 2 bases from V and 1 base from J, with 11 bases between.

The rearrangement joins TRBV19 to TRBJ1-2, with 8 positions matching TRBD1. The CDR3 consists of 15 residues. V was clipped by 4 bases and J by 4 bases; unmatched bases: 8. The germline CDR1 and CDR2 sequences are LNHDA and SQIVND (reference sequence). CDR3 protein: CASSTLAGQGYGYTF. CDR3 in DNA: TGTGCCAGTAGTACTCTCGCAGGACAGGGCTATGGCTACACCTTC.

V is TRBV11-3 and J is TRBJ2-7; 12 bases fit TRBD2. The trim removed 4 bases at V and 0 bases at J, leaving 4 bases unmatched. CDR3 length equals 16 residues. The germline V gene has CDR1 SGHNT and CDR2 YENEEA. CDR3 sequence (DNA): TGTGCCAGCAGCTATCTAGCGGGGGGGGGCTCCTACGAGCAGTACTTC. Its translation: CASSYLAGGGSYEQYF.

CDR3 bases: TGTGCCAGCAGCTTAGACCCGGACAATGAGCAGTTCTTC. Its translation is CASSLDPDNEQFF. V gene TRBV7-9 combines with J gene TRBJ2-1, with D unclear. This CDR3 comprises 13 residues. CDR1 SEHNR and CDR2 FQNEAQ come from the germline V gene (reference sequence). Trimming removed 1 base from V and 5 bases from J, with 6 bases in between.

This sequence joins TRBV19 and TRBJ1-5; D is perhaps TRBD1 (6 bases). Per the germline V gene, CDR1 is LNHDA and CDR2 is SQIVND (reference sequence). V lost 3 bases and J lost 4, with 13 bases in between. This CDR3 comprises 15 residues. CDR3 sequence (DNA): TGTGCCAGTAGTATCGGCAGGGGTTCAAATCAGCCCCAGCATTTT. It encodes CASSIGRGSNQPQHF.

CDR3 loop: CASSATSGGTRSDTQYF. In DNA form, the CDR3 reads TGTGCCAGCAGCGCGACTAGCGGGGGGACAAGATCCGATACGCAGTATTTT. This chain joins TRBV9 and TRBJ2-3; TRBD2 aligns across 13 bases. V lost 3 bases, J lost 6 bases, and 10 bases stayed unmatched. The germline V gene has CDR1 SGDLS and CDR2 YYNGEE. CDR3 size: 17 residues.

This chain joins TRBV4-3 and TRBJ1-2; 7 nucleotides agree with TRBD1. Germline V lookup: CDR1 LGHNA, CDR2 YSLEER. J lost 0 bases, V lost 0 bases, and 4 bases had no gene match. This CDR3 contains 16 residues. DNA of the CDR3: TGCGCCAGCAGCCAAGACTACAGGGGCGCTAACTATGGCTACACCTTC. It is translated as CASSQDYRGANYGYTF.

The rearrangement links TRBV6-1 to TRBJ2-1, with 11 bases matching TRBD2. The CDR3 consists of 15 residues. V lost 4 bases, J lost 6 bases, and 5 bases stayed unmatched. CDR1 is MNHNS and CDR2 is SASEGT in the germline V gene. Written as DNA, the CDR3 is TGTGCCAGCAGTGTACTAGCGGGGGACGTCAATGAGCAGTTCTTC. This codes for CASSVLAGDVNEQFF.

The gene calls are TRBV5-6 and TRBJ1-1; D uncertain. Germline lookup yields CDR1 SGHDT and CDR2 YYEEEE. This CDR3 contains 12 residues. With 2 bases removed from V and 6 bases from J, the gap between germline ends came to 8 bases. The CDR3 coding sequence is TGTGCCAGCAGCTTAGGGTGGGCTGAAGCTTTCTTT. It yields the protein CASSLGWAEAFF.

The V call is TRBV6-1, the J call TRBJ2-7; D uncertain. Germline loops: CDR1 MNHNS, CDR2 SASEGT. This CDR3 spans 11 amino acids. The V end lost 3 bases, the J end lost 3 bases, and 3 bases lay between the germline ends. CDR3: CASSDLYEQYF. The CDR3 DNA is TGTGCCAGCAGTGATCTCTACGAGCAGTACTTC.

The J gene is TRBJ1-5, the V gene TRBV10-3; D gene unclear. Germline values: CDR1 ENHRY, CDR2 SYGVKD. V was pared by 0 bases and J by 5 bases, with 8 bases between. The CDR3 is made up of 14 amino acids. CDR3 nucleotides: TGTGCCATCAGTGAGTCAAGAGGTGATCAGCCCCAGCATTTT. Residues: CAISESRGDQPQHF.

The chain links TRBV7-2 to TRBJ2-3; no clear D. Germline V gene sequence: CDR1 SGHTA, CDR2 FQGNSA. This CDR3 is 13 amino acids long. Deletions cut 3 bases from V and 5 bases from J, with 9 bases between. The DNA of the CDR3 is TGTGCCAGCAGCTTTTGGGATCAAGATACGCAGTATTTT. It specifies CASSFWDQDTQYF. Filled out from reference TRBV7-2 and TRBJ2-3, the complete variable domain reads GAGVSQSPSNKVTEKGKDVELRCDPISGHTALYWYRQSLGQGLEFLIYFQGNSAPDKSGLPSDRFSAERTGGSVSTLTIQRTQQEDSAVYLCASSFWDQDTQYFGPGTRLTVL.

This chain connects TRBV11-1 to TRBJ1-6; the D gene is possibly TRBD1 (5 bases). Germline V lookup: CDR1 SGHAT, CDR2 FQDESV (reference sequence). Trimming shortened V by 2 bases and J by 0 bases, and 11 bases separated the two germline ends. There are 17 residues in the CDR3. The CDR3 nucleotides are TGTGCCAGCAGCTTAAAAGGGGATGGCTCCTATAATTCACCCCTCCACTTT. It specifies CASSLKGDGSYNSPLHF.

The chain has TRBV4-1 and TRBJ2-2; D possibly matches TRBD1 or TRBD2 (5 bases each). The V end lost 1 base, the J end lost 6 bases, and 18 bases lay between the germline ends. The CDR3 is 17 residues long. Germline V lookup: CDR1 MGHRA, CDR2 YSYEKL. The DNA of the CDR3 is TGCGCCAGCAGCCAAGGAGGTGGGACCCTCGTGGCCGGGGAGCTGTTTTTT. It codes for CASSQGGGTLVAGELFF.

This chain joins TRBV29-1 and TRBJ1-5; 7 nucleotides agree with TRBD1. Germline V gene data show CDR1 as SQVTM and CDR2 as ANQGSEA. After removal of 6 bases from V and 3 bases from J, the junction contained 5 bases not matched to a gene. The CDR3 totals 13 residues. The CDR3 coding sequence is TGCAGCGTAGGGGGCGGATACAATCAGCCCCAGCATTTT. Its translation is CSVGGGYNQPQHF.

V and J are TRBV6-5 and TRBJ1-1; possibly TRBD1 for D (5 bases). The germline CDR1 and CDR2 sequences are MNHEY and SVGAGI. This CDR3 has 14 amino acids. With 0 bases removed from V and 4 bases from J, the gap between germline ends came to 9 bases. For the CDR3, the DNA is TGTGCCAGCAGTTACTCCGTGGGGGTCACTGAAGCTTTCTTT. Protein sequence: CASSYSVGVTEAFF.

The J gene is TRBJ1-2, the V gene TRBV27; weak D call: TRBD1 (5 bases). The CDR3 runs 14 residues. Germline-derived CDR1 and CDR2 are MNHEY and SMNVEV (reference sequence). V was trimmed by 5 bases and J by 4 bases, leaving 14 bases between them. This chain's CDR3 is CASSLGADFYGYTF. The CDR3 DNA reads TGTGCCAGCAGTCTAGGGGCGGATTTCTATGGCTACACCTTC.

The chain has TRBV6-1 and TRBJ2-2, with 7 bases fitting TRBD1. CDR1 and CDR2 from the germline V gene are MNHNS and SASEGT. The junction had 5 bases not matched to a gene; V was cut back by 7 bases and J by 3 bases. This CDR3 comprises 14 residues. CDR3 nucleotides: TGTGCCAGCACCCTGGGACAGTACACCGGGGAGCTGTTTTTT. Protein product: CASTLGQYTGELFF.